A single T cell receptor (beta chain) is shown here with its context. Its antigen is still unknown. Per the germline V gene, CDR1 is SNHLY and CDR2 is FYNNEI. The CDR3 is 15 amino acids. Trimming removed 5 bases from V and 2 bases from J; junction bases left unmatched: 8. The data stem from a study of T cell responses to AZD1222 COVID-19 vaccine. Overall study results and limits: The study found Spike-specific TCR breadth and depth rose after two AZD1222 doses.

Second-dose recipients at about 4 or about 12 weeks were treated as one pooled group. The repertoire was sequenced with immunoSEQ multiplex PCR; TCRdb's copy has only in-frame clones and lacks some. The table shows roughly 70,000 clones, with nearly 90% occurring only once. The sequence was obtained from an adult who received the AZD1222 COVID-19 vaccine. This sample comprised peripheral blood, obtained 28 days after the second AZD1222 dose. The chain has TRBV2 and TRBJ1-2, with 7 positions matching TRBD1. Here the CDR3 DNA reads TGTGCCAGCAGTACCACTTGGACAGGAAACTATGGCTACACCTTC. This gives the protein CASSTTWTGNYGYTF.